These T cell receptor beta chains were read from a single sample in a study of human T cells and chemical hapten exposure. From the RACE reads, TCRdb called clonotypes with MiXCR, one entry per CDR3 protein. The sample has around 130,000 distinct CDR3 sequences; about 8.2% are singletons. Sequences were obtained from whole blood. All receptors derive from a male donor in good health. Some clones in this sample may be carry-over from other donors' samples. The CDR3 runs from the conserved cysteine through the conserved F or W. Fields, in order: clone size, J gene, D gene, V gene, CDR3 DNA, CDR3 protein. A D gene is named only where the DNA matches it firmly. The size entry is marked missing in some rows and otherwise reads once, few, many or a size class.

>.|TRBJ2-5|.|TRBV7-2
TGTGCCAGCAGCGAGGGGGGGGCGGAGACCCAGTACTTC
CASSEGGAETQYF
>few|TRBJ1-1|.|TRBV29-1
TGCAGCGGCTTGGCCCGACAGAACTCTAACACTGAAGCTTTCTTT
CSGLARQNSNTEAFF
>few|TRBJ1-2|.|TRBV6-2/TRBV6-3
TGTGCCAGCAGCGCAGACCACTATGGCTACACCTTC
CASSADHYGYTF
>.|TRBJ1-1|.|TRBV7-2
TGTGCCAGCAGCTTAGCCCCAGGGAAGCAGACTGAAGCTTTCTTT
CASSLAPGKQTEAFF
>many|TRBJ2-1|TRBD2|TRBV5-1
TGCGCCAGCAGCTTGGAGGGACTAGCGGGGGGCCTTTCCTACAATGAGCAGTTCTTC
CASSLEGLAGGLSYNEQFF
>many|TRBJ2-5|TRBD2|TRBV29-1
TGCAGCGTCGGGGGACTAGCGGGGGGCCGAGAGACCCAGTACTTC
CSVGGLAGGRETQYF
>few|TRBJ2-5|.|TRBV12-3/TRBV12-4
TGTGCCAGCAGTTTCAGGACTGCTCAAGAGACCCAGTACTTC
CASSFRTAQETQYF
>.|TRBJ1-6|.|TRBV5-6
TGTGCCAGCAGCTTGACCAGGGTCAATTCACCCCTCCACTTT
CASSLTRVNSPLHF
>.|TRBJ2-7|TRBD2|TRBV7-9
TGTGCCAGCAGCCAACCGGGACTAGTAAGGGAGCAGTACTTC
CASSQPGLVREQYF
>.|TRBJ2-3|.|TRBV7-9
TGTGCCAGCAGCCAAGACAGATGGTGGGGGGCGGGAGATACGCAGTATTTT
CASSQDRWWGAGDTQYF
>many|TRBJ2-1|.|TRBV6-5
TGTGCCAGCAGTTACTCCCCGGAATTGAGTAACCTCAAGAATGAGCAGTTCTTC
CASSYSPELSNLKNEQFF
>.|TRBJ1-2|.|TRBV7-2
TGTGCCAGCAGCTTAGTGGAGGAACCCTATGGCTACACCTTC
CASSLVEEPYGYTF
>few|TRBJ2-1|.|TRBV6-5
TGTGCCAGCAGTAATTTTCCGACAGGCTTGAGCTCCTACAATGAGCAGTTCTTC
CASSNFPTGLSSYNEQFF
>.|TRBJ2-3|.|TRBV3-1
TGTGCCAGCAGCCAAGAAGCAGGGGTGGGGGCAGATACGCAGTATTTT
CASSQEAGVGADTQYF
>many|TRBJ2-7|.|TRBV20-1
TGCAGTGCTAGAGATGAGGGGAGGGGGCCCTTCTACGAGCAGTACTTC
CSARDEGRGPFYEQYF
>.|TRBJ2-6|TRBD1|TRBV20-1
TGCAGTGCTACCGGGACAGGGAACTCTGGGGCCAACGTCCTGACTTTC
CSATGTGNSGANVLTF
>many|TRBJ2-3|.|TRBV7-2
TGTGCCAGCAGCCGTCCGGGAACAGATACGCAGTATTTT
CASSRPGTDTQYF
>few|TRBJ1-1|.|TRBV19
TGTGCCAGTAGTTCGGATTCAAAGGCTTTCTTT
CASSSDSKAFF
>few|TRBJ2-2|TRBD1|TRBV18
TGTGCCAGCTCACCATGGGACAGGGTGCCGAACACCGGGGAGCTGTTTTTT
CASSPWDRVPNTGELFF
>few|TRBJ1-1|TRBD1|TRBV6-2/TRBV6-3
TGTGCCAGCAGTTACTCCGACAGGGTTGAAGCTTTCTTT
CASSYSDRVEAFF
>.|TRBJ2-3|TRBD2|TRBV29-1
TGCAGCTCCGGGGGGACTAGCGGAGATACGCAGTATTTT
CSSGGTSGDTQYF
>medium-sized|TRBJ2-3|.|TRBV4-3
TGCGCCAGCAGCCAAGCCAGTAATTGGGCCGCAGATACGCAGTATTTT
CASSQASNWAADTQYF
>few|TRBJ2-5|.|TRBV30
TGTGCCTTCCCCTCTAGCCCTACCCCACAAGAGACCCAGTACTTC
CAFPSSPTPQETQYF
>few|TRBJ2-6|.|TRBV4-2
TGTGCCAGCAGCCAAGATTCGGTCTCTGGGGCCAACGTCCTGACTTTC
CASSQDSVSGANVLTF
>many|TRBJ1-1|.|TRBV4-2
TGTGCCAGCAGCCAAGTCGAGACCCTAAACACTGAAGCTTTCTTT
CASSQVETLNTEAFF
>few|TRBJ1-2|.|TRBV20-1
TGCAGTGTTGGAACAGGGACGTCCCTAGCTAACTATGGCTACACCTTC
CSVGTGTSLANYGYTF
>.|TRBJ2-7|TRBD1|TRBV12-5
TGTGCTAGTGGTTCCCGGGACAGTGGCCCCTACGAGCAGTACTTC
CASGSRDSGPYEQYF
>.|TRBJ1-3|TRBD1|TRBV18
TGTGCCAGCTCACTCACGGGACAGTCCTCACAGAGCTCTGGAAACACCATATATTTT
CASSLTGQSSQSSGNTIYF
>.|TRBJ2-5|.|TRBV7-9
TGTGCCAGCAGCCCAGGACAAAAAGAAGAGACCCAGTACTTC
CASSPGQKEETQYF
>.|TRBJ1-4|TRBD1|TRBV6-1
TGTGCCAGCATTCCGACAGGGGGCAACGAAAAACTGTTTTTT
CASIPTGGNEKLFF
>few|TRBJ2-7|.|TRBV27
TGTGCCAGCAGTTTATTCCCTCAGGGGCTCTACGAGCAGTACTTC
CASSLFPQGLYEQYF
>few|TRBJ2-7|.|TRBV7-6
TGTGCCAGCAGCTTGGAAGCTGAAGCCTACGAGCAGTACTTC
CASSLEAEAYEQYF
>.|TRBJ2-1|TRBD1|TRBV7-6
TGTGCCAGCAGCTTCCGGGACAGGGGGCTTAATGAGCAGTTCTTC
CASSFRDRGLNEQFF
>few|TRBJ1-2|.|TRBV27
TGTGCCAGCAGTTTATTCCAGGGCTCCTATGGCTACACCTTC
CASSLFQGSYGYTF
>few|TRBJ1-6|TRBD1|TRBV7-2
TGTGCCAGCAGCCGCAGACAGGGGAGCTCCTATAATTCACCCCTCCACTTT
CASSRRQGSSYNSPLHF
>.|TRBJ2-1|TRBD2|TRBV7-9
TGTGCCAGCAGCTTAAGAACTAGCGCTAGGCATTACAATGAGCAGTTCTTC
CASSLRTSARHYNEQFF